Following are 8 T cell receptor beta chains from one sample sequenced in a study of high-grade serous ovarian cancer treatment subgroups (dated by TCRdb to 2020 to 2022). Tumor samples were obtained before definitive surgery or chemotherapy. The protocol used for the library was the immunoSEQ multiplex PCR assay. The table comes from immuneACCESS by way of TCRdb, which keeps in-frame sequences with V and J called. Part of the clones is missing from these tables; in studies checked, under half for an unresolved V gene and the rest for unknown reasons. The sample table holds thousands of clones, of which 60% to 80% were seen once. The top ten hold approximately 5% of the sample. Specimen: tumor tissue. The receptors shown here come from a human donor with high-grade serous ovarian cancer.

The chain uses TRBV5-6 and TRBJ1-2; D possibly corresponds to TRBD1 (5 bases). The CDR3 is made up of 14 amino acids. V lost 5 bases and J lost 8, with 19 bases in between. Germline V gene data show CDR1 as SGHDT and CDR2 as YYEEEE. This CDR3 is CASSYFQGMGGYTF. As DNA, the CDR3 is TGTGCCAGCAGTTATTTTCAGGGAATGGGAGGCTACACCTTC.

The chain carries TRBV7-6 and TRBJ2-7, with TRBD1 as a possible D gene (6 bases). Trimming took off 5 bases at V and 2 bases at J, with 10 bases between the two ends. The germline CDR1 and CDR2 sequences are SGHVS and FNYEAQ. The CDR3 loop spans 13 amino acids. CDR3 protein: CASSAGETYEQYF. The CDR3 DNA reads TGTGCCAGCAGCGCAGGGGAAACCTACGAGCAGTACTTC. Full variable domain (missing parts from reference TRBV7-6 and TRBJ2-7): GAGVSQSPRYKVTKRGQDVALRCDPISGHVSLYWYRQALGQGPEFLTYFNYEAQQDKSGLPNDRFSAERPEGSISTLTIQRTEQRDSAMYRCASSAGETYEQYFGPGTRLTVT.

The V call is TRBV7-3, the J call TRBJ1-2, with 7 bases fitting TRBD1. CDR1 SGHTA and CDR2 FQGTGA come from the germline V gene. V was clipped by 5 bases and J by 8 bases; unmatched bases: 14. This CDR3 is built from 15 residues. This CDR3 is CASSAQTGNGGGYTF. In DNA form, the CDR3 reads TGTGCCAGCAGCGCCCAGACAGGGAATGGGGGCGGCTACACCTTC.

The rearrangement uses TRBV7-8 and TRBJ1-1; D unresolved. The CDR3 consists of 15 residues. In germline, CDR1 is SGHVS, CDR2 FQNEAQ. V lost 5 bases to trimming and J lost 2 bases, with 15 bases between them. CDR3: CASSPWENLNTEAFF. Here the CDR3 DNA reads TGTGCCAGCAGCCCCTGGGAGAATCTAAACACTGAAGCTTTCTTT.

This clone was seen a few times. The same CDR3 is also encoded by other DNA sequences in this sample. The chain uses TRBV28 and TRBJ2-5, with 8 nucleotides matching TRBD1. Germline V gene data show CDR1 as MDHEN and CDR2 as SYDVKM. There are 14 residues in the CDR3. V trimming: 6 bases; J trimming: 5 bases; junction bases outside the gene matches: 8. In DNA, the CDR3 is TGTGCCAGCAGCCGGGGACAGGCGAGGGAGACCCAGTACTTC. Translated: CASSRGQARETQYF.

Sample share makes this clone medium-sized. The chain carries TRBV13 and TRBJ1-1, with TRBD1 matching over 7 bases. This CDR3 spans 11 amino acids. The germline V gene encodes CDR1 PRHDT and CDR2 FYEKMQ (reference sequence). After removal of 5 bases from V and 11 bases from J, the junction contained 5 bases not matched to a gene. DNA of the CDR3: TGTGCCAGCAGCGCAGGGGGAAGCGCTTTCTTT. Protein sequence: CASSAGGSAFF.

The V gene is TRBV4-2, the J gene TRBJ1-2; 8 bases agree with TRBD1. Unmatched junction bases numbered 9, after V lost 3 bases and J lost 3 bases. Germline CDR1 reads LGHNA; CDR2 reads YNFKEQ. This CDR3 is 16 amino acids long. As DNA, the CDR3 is TGTGCCAGCAGCCACCCGGGACAGGCGGGGCACTATGGCTACACCTTC. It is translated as CASSHPGQAGHYGYTF.

CDR3 nucleotide sequence: TGTGCCAGCAGCCCACTAGCGGGAGGGCCGGATGAGCAGTTCTTC. It specifies CASSPLAGGPDEQFF. The rearrangement joins TRBV6-1 to TRBJ2-1; 13 nucleotides align to TRBD2. The CDR3 is 15 residues long. The trim removed 6 bases at V and 8 bases at J, leaving 7 bases unmatched. Germline loops: CDR1 MNHNS, CDR2 SASEGT.